This T cell receptor (beta chain) was sequenced for a study of cytomegalovirus exposure and HLA in healthy donors. Overall study results and limits: Presence/absence analysis assumed near-uniform sequencing depth across donors. There were reportedly fewer N-insertions in an Asian-associated ancestry cluster than the approximately 640-donor mean, in a later analysis.

With regard to this clone: What it binds is not known.

The PCR contained 60 Vbeta and 13 Jbeta primers. Assay: immunoSEQ multiplex PCR; the TCRdb copy retains only in-frame clones and omits some. The sample records some 200,000 clones, 55% to 75% being singletons. Trimming removed 2 bases from V and 8 bases from J, with 9 bases in between. Looked up from germline, CDR1 is MDHEN and CDR2 is SYDVKM. The length of the CDR3 is 12 residues. The sample consisted of PBMCs. The TCR originated in a man aged 40-55 years in good health and CMV-seropositive. The chain employs TRBV28 and TRBJ1-2; D is unclear. CDR3 region: CASSLRERGYTF. In DNA, the CDR3 is TGTGCCAGCAGTTTACGTGAGAGAGGCTACACCTTC.